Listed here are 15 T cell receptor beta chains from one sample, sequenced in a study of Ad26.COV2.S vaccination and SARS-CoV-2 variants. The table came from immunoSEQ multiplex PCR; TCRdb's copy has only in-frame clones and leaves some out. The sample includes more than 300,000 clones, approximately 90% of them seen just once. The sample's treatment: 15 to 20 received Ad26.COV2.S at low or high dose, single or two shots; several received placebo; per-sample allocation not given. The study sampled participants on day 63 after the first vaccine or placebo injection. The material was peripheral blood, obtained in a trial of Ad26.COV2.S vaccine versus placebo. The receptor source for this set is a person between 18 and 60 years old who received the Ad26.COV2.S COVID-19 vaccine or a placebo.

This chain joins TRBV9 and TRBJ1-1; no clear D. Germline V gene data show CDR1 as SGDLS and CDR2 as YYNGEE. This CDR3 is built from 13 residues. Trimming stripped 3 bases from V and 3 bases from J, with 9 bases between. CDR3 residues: CASSARRDTEAFF. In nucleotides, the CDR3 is TGTGCCAGCAGCGCTCGGAGGGACACTGAAGCTTTCTTT.

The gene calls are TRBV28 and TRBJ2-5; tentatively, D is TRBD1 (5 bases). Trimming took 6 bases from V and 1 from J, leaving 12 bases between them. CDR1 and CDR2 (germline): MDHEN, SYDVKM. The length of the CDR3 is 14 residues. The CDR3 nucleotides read TGTGCCAGCAGCCCCAGGGTCCCCCAAGAGACCCAGTACTTC. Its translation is CASSPRVPQETQYF.

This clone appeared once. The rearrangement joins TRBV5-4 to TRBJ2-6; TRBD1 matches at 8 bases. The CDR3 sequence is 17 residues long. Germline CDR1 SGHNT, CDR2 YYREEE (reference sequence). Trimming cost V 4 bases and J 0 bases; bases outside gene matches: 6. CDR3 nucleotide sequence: TGTGCCAGCAGCCCGACAGGGGCTAACTCTGGGGCCAACGTCCTGACTTTC. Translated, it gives CASSPTGANSGANVLTF. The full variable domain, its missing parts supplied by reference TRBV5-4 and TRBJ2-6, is ETGVTQSPTHLIKTRGQQVTLRCSSQSGHNTVSWYQQALGQGPQFIFQYYREEENGRGNFPPRFSGLQFPNYSSELNVNALELDDSALYLCASSPTGANSGANVLTFGAGSRLTVL.

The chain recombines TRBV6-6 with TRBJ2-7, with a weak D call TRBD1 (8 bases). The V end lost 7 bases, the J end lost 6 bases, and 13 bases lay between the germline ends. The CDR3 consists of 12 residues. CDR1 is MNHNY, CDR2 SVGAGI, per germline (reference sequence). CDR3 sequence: CASKQGEGEQYF. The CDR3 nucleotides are TGTGCCAGCAAACAGGGGGAGGGCGAGCAGTACTTC.

CDR3 bases: TGTGCCAGCAGTTTAGGGCAGCGGGGGGGCACAGATACGCAGTATTTT. Its translation: CASSLGQRGGTDTQYF. V is TRBV6-2 or TRBV6-3 and J is TRBJ2-3, with 9 positions matching TRBD2. The CDR3 runs to 16 residues. Trimming removed 4 bases from V and 1 base from J; junction bases left unmatched: 6. In germline, CDR1 is MNHEY, CDR2 SVGEGT.

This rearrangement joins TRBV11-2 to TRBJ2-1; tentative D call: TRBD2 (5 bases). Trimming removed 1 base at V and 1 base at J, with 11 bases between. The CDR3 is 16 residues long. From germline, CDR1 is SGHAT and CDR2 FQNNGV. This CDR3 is CASSLGSGTSYNEQFF. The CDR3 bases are TGTGCCAGCAGCTTAGGAAGCGGAACGTCCTACAATGAGCAGTTCTTC.

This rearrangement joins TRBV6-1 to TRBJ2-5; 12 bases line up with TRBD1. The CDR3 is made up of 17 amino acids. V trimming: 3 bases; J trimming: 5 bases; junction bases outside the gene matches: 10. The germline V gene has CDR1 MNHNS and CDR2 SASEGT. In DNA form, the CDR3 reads TGTGCCAGCAGTGAGATTTTGGGGACAGGGGGCCGGGAGACCCAGTACTTC. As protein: CASSEILGTGGRETQYF.

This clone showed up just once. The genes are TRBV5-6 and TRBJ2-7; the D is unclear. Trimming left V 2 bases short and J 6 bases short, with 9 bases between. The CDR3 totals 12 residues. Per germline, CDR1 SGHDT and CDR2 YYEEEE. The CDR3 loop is CASSFSPGEQYF. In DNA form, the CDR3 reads TGTGCCAGCAGCTTCTCCCCTGGCGAGCAGTACTTC.

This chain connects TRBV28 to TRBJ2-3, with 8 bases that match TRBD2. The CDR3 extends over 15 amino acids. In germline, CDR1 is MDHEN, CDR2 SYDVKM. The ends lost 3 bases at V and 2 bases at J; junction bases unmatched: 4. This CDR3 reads CASSFSGGDTDTQYF. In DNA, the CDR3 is TGTGCCAGCAGTTTTTCGGGGGGGGACACAGATACGCAGTATTTT.

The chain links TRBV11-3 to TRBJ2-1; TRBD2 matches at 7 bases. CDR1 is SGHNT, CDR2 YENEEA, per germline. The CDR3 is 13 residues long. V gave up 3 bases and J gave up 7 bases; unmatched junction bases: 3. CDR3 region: CASSFSSGNEQFF. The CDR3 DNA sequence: TGTGCCAGCAGCTTTAGTAGCGGGAATGAGCAGTTCTTC.

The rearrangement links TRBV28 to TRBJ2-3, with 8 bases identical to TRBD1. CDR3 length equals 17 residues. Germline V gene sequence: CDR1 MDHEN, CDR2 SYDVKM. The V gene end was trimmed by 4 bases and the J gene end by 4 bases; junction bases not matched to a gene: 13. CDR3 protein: CASSSWDRSKTPDTQYF. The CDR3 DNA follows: TGTGCCAGCAGTTCCTGGGACAGGTCCAAAACCCCAGATACGCAGTATTTT.

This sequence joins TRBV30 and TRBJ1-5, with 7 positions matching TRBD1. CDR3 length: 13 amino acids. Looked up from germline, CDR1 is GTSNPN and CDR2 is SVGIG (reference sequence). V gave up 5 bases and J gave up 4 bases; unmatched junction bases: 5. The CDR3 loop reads CAWGLQGNQPQHF. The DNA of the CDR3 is TGTGCCTGGGGCTTACAGGGGAATCAGCCCCAGCATTTT.

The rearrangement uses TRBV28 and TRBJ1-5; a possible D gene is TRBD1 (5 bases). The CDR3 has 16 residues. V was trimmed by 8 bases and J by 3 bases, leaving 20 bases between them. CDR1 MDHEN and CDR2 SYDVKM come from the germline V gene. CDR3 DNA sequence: TGTGCCAGCTTGCGCACCGGGACCGTAAACAATCAGCCCCAGCATTTT. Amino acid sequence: CASLRTGTVNNQPQHF.

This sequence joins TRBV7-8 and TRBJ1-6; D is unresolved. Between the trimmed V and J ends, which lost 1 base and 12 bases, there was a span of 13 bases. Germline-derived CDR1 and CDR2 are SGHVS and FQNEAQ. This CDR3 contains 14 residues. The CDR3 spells CASSLVGERLPLHF. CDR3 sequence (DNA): TGTGCCAGCAGCTTAGTTGGAGAAAGGTTACCCCTCCACTTT.

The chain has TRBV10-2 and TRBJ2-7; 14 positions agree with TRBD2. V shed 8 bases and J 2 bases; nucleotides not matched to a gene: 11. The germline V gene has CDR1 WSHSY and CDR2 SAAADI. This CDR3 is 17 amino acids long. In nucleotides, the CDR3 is TGCGCCAGCCGACGCGGGACTAGCGGGAGTGGGACCTACGAGCAGTACTTC. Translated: CASRRGTSGSGTYEQYF.